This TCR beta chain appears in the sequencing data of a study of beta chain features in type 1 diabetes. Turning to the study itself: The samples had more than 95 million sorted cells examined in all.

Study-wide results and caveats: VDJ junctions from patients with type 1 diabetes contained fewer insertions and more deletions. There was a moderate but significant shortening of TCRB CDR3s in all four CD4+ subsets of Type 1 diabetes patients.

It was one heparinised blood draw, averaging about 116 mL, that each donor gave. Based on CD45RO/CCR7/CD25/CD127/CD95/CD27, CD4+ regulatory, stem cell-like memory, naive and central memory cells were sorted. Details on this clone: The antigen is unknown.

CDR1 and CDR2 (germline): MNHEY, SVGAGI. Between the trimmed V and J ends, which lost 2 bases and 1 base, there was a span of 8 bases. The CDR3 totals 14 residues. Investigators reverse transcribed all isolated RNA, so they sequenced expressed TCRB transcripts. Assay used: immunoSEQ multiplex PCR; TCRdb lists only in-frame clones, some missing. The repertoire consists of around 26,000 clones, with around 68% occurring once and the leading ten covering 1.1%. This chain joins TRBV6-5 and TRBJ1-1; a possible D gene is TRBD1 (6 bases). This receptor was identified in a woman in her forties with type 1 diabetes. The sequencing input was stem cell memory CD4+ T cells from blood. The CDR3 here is CASSYGQKNTEAFF. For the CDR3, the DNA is TGTGCCAGCAGTTACGGACAGAAGAACACTGAAGCTTTCTTT.